Listed below are T cell receptor beta chains from one sample, sequenced in a study of blood T cell repertoires in COVID-19. Profiling relied on immunoSEQ multiplex PCR, and the TCRdb table lists in-frame clones only, not all of them. The sample has some 250,000 clones; 80% to 90% are singletons. The source material was PBMCs or T cells enriched from blood (not recorded which). The receptors shown here come from a woman between 45 and 60 years old who had recovered from COVID-19. Each CDR3 is given with its conserved first and last residue.

V gene: TRBV9; CDR3 length: 15; J gene: TRBJ2-1; CDR3 protein: CASSTSGSAYNEQFF
V gene: TRBV5-1; CDR3 length: 15; J gene: TRBJ2-2; CDR3 protein: CASSVGLENTGELFF
V gene: TRBV18; CDR3 length: 16; J gene: TRBJ1-5; CDR3 protein: CASSPPSAGGNQPQHF
V gene: TRBV5-1; CDR3 length: 14; J gene: TRBJ1-1; CDR3 protein: CASSLGLGGNEAFF
V gene: TRBV5-4; CDR3 length: 15; J gene: TRBJ1-2; CDR3 protein: CASSWEGAGVYGYTF
V gene: TRBV29-1; CDR3 length: 13; J gene: TRBJ2-7; CDR3 protein: CSVETNRGYEQYF
V gene: TRBV29-1; CDR3 length: 13; J gene: TRBJ2-4; CDR3 protein: CSVRGTGGLGQYF
V gene: TRBV3-1/TRBV3-2; CDR3 length: 15; J gene: TRBJ2-1; CDR3 protein: CASSQRGIAYNEQFF
V gene: TRBV15; CDR3 length: 15; J gene: TRBJ2-7; CDR3 protein: CATSRDASASYEQYF
V gene: TRBV6-2/TRBV6-3; CDR3 length: 15; J gene: TRBJ1-5; CDR3 protein: CASSPTGSMNQPQHF
V gene: TRBV14; CDR3 length: 16; J gene: TRBJ2-2; CDR3 protein: CASSQRLAGGTGELFF
V gene: TRBV5-1; CDR3 length: 16; J gene: TRBJ2-3; CDR3 protein: CASSLDGRASVQTQYF
V gene: TRBV5-6; CDR3 length: 14; J gene: TRBJ1-3; CDR3 protein: CASRPRESGNTIYF
V gene: TRBV6-6; CDR3 length: 15; J gene: TRBJ1-1; CDR3 protein: CASSYSIVINTEAFF
V gene: TRBV5-1; CDR3 length: 14; J gene: TRBJ2-7; CDR3 protein: CASTRQGDSYEQYF
V gene: TRBV5-1; CDR3 length: 15; J gene: TRBJ2-1; CDR3 protein: CASSSRIAAWNEQFF
V gene: TRBV25-1; CDR3 length: 16; J gene: TRBJ1-6; CDR3 protein: CASSEYRQGWNSPLHF
V gene: TRBV2; CDR3 length: 14; J gene: TRBJ2-5; CDR3 protein: CASSGTGYMQTQYF
V gene: TRBV5-1; CDR3 length: 13; J gene: TRBJ2-7; CDR3 protein: CASSFGDSYEQYF
V gene: TRBV20-1; CDR3 length: 17; J gene: TRBJ2-1; CDR3 protein: CSASLGWRDNAYNEQFF
V gene: TRBV2; CDR3 length: 15; J gene: TRBJ2-3; CDR3 protein: CASTNDRGPLDTQYF
V gene: TRBV13; CDR3 length: 18; J gene: TRBJ2-3; CDR3 protein: CASSLRTSGLGDTDTQYF
V gene: TRBV5-1; CDR3 length: 15; J gene: TRBJ1-1; CDR3 protein: CASSLWEGIDTEAFF
V gene: TRBV10-3; CDR3 length: 11; J gene: TRBJ2-7; CDR3 protein: CATGQAYEQYF
V gene: TRBV5-1; CDR3 length: 15; J gene: TRBJ2-5; CDR3 protein: CASSLATGPQETQYF
V gene: TRBV10-3; CDR3 length: 13; J gene: TRBJ2-7; CDR3 protein: CAISRDRGYEQYF
V gene: TRBV3-1/TRBV3-2; CDR3 length: 11; J gene: TRBJ2-4; CDR3 protein: CASSQLNIQYF
V gene: TRBV18; CDR3 length: 15; J gene: TRBJ1-1; CDR3 protein: CASSSADRGSTEAFF
V gene: TRBV7-9; CDR3 length: 13; J gene: TRBJ2-5; CDR3 protein: CASSFGQQETQYF
V gene: TRBV9; CDR3 length: 15; J gene: TRBJ1-1; CDR3 protein: CASSVVTGWSTEAFF
V gene: TRBV19; CDR3 length: 16; J gene: TRBJ2-1; CDR3 protein: CASSSPNLAGVNEQFF
V gene: TRBV24-1; CDR3 length: 16; J gene: TRBJ1-5; CDR3 protein: CATSDSGQGDNQPQHF
V gene: TRBV29-1; CDR3 length: 14; J gene: TRBJ2-3; CDR3 protein: CSGTSGQKLDTQYF
V gene: TRBV28; CDR3 length: 15; J gene: TRBJ1-2; CDR3 protein: CASSLLGDINYGYTF
V gene: TRBV12-5; CDR3 length: 14; J gene: TRBJ1-3; CDR3 protein: CASGLGGSGNTIYF
V gene: TRBV18; CDR3 length: 15; J gene: TRBJ1-2; CDR3 protein: CASSPLMGLHYGYTF
V gene: TRBV9; CDR3 length: 15; J gene: TRBJ2-7; CDR3 protein: CASSVAGTGAYEQYF
V gene: TRBV19; CDR3 length: 14; J gene: TRBJ1-5; CDR3 protein: CASSIESGDQPQHF
V gene: TRBV7-2; CDR3 length: 16; J gene: TRBJ2-5; CDR3 protein: CASSLAIAGAQETQYF
V gene: TRBV18; CDR3 length: 13; J gene: TRBJ1-1; CDR3 protein: CASSRRTNTEAFF
V gene: TRBV11-3; CDR3 length: 15; J gene: TRBJ2-1; CDR3 protein: CASSFTGTVYNEQFF
V gene: TRBV28; CDR3 length: 16; J gene: TRBJ2-7; CDR3 protein: CASSPNYGDRGYEQYF
V gene: TRBV28; CDR3 length: 13; J gene: TRBJ1-1; CDR3 protein: CASSPPRLAEAFF
V gene: TRBV7-2; CDR3 length: 16; J gene: TRBJ1-3; CDR3 protein: CASSSPYEESGNTIYF